The source of this T cell receptor (beta chain) is a study of T-cell memory formation after mild COVID-19. Study results and limitations: The second-wave clones peaking on day 37 were not confirmed as SARS-CoV-2-specific. Cross-reactive memory seemingly joined, as some responding clones were found in pre-infection memory.

Details on this clonotype: Its antigen is currently unknown.

CDR3 length equals 14 residues. The V gene's germline CDR1 is SSHAT and CDR2 FNYEAQ (reference sequence). TCRdb independently ran MiXCR on the 5' RACE reads; one entry per CDR3 protein. The table includes around 250,000 distinct CDR3 sequences, around 15% detected once. The sequenced sample was PBMCs or a T cell subset sorted from them (not recorded which). This clonotype originated in a man aged 18-30 years who had mild COVID-19 (a few samples of this study predate the infection). Cell type and time point are not known. V is TRBV7-7 and J is TRBJ2-1, with 7 bases fitting TRBD2. As DNA, the CDR3 is TGTGCTACCTCCCCCGGGGAGGGATACAATGAGCAGTTCTTC. This codes for CATSPGEGYNEQFF.